This TCR beta chain was identified in a study of cytomegalovirus exposure and HLA in healthy donors. Points from the study as a whole: In a later analysis, common viral pathogens appeared linked to several of the most significant clusters. In a later analysis, an Asian-associated ancestry cluster reportedly showed fewer N-insertions than the approximately 700-donor mean. Highly shared sequence variants in one cluster were likely a sequencing artifact.

The PCR made use of 60 Vbeta and 13 Jbeta primers. The protocol was immunoSEQ multiplex PCR, while the TCRdb copy is restricted to in-frame clones and leaves out a portion. The sample includes about 140,000 clones, around 80% seen only once; the top ten take 3% to 3.5%. Despite likely unrecorded immune exposures, the donors were nominally healthy at the time of sampling. About this clone: What it binds is not known.

Germline V CDR1 and CDR2: MNHEY, SMNVEV (reference sequence). The CDR3 extends over 16 amino acids. Trimming removed 4 bases from V and 2 bases from J; junction bases left unmatched: 11. Sequenced input: PBMCs. The chain links TRBV27 to TRBJ2-7; 7 bases map to TRBD1. This clonotype was obtained from a man aged 40-55 years in good health and CMV-seronegative. The CDR3: CASSSPGQARPYEQYF. The CDR3, as DNA: TGTGCCAGCAGTTCCCCAGGACAGGCGAGGCCCTACGAGCAGTACTTC.